This T cell receptor (beta chain) originates from a study of T cell responses to AZD1222 COVID-19 vaccine. TCRdb's table, derived via immunoSEQ multiplex PCR, lists solely in-frame clones and lacks some. The profile shows some 160,000 clones, 85% to 95% of them singletons. Points on this clone: The antigen is unknown.

CDR3 length: 14 amino acids. Germline assignment: CDR1 SGHAT and CDR2 FQNNGV. V was shortened by 3 bases and J by 2 bases, with 8 bases between the two germline ends. Study-level findings and limits: Across spike, vaccine-associated CD4 TCRs were found, dominant at 160-218 and 743-854. Baseline antibody screening turned up just a handful of seropositive AZD1222 recipients. Spike-specific TCR depth and breadth grew after two AZD1222 doses.

The genes are TRBV11-2 and TRBJ1-3; no clear D. The clonotype was recovered from an adult in good health. Sample: peripheral blood, taken on day 0 of AZD1222 vaccination. The CDR3 DNA sequence: TGTGCCAGCAGCTTCCCCGGTGCTGGAAACACCATATATTTT. The encoded protein is CASSFPGAGNTIYF.